This T cell receptor beta chain was recorded in a study of CD8 T cells in Susac syndrome. The RNA, about 0.5 to 1 ug, was put through reverse transcription using random hexamers. MiXCR was run by TCRdb on the immunoSEQ multiplex PCR reads, yielding one entry per CDR3 protein. The sample includes about 190,000 distinct CDR3 sequences, almost 96% of them seen just once. The germline V and J ends were trimmed by 0 bases and 3 bases, with 11 bases remaining between them. This CDR3 contains 15 residues. Looked up from germline, CDR1 is SGHNT and CDR2 is YYREEE (reference sequence). Sequenced material: CD4+ T cells from PBMCs. The genes are TRBV5-4 and TRBJ2-3, with a tentative D call TRBD2 (5 bases). This receptor was identified in a human donor with Susac syndrome. Here the CDR3 reads CASSLGSERTDTQYF. The CDR3 DNA sequence: TGTGCCAGCAGCTTGGGCAGCGAGCGGACAGATACGCAGTATTTT.